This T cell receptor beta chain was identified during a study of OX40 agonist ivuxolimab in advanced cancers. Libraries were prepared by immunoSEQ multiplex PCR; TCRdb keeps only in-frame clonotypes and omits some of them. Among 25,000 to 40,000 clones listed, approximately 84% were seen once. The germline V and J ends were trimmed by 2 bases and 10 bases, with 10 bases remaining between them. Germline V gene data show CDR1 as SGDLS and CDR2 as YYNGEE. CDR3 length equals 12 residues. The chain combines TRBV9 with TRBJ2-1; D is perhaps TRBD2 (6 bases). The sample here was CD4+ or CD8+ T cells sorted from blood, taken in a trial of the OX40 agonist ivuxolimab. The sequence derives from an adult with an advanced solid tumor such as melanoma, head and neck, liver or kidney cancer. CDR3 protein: CASSVARGEQFF. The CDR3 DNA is TGTGCCAGCAGCGTCGCTCGGGGGGAGCAGTTCTTC.